This TCR beta chain derives from a study of T cell repertoires in cytomegalovirus infection. As for the study in general: Epitope selection comprised recently identified HLA-C-restricted CMV epitopes and well-studied HLA-B-restricted CMV epitopes. From public TCR beta signatures came an indication of both CMV infection and matching HLA type. The study, taken as a whole, reports: The cumulative frequency of public TCR beta families distinguished individuals who carried CMV together with the relevant HLA. Clonotypes of TCR beta that were HLA-C-restricted and CMV-specific dominated the ex vivo response.

In TCRdb, the reads were re-called with MiXCR into one record per CDR3 protein. Of 450,000 to 600,000 distinct CDR3 sequences detected, roughly 34% appear once; the ten largest clones hold under 20%. Germline CDR1 and CDR2: MGHRA and YSYEKL. The CDR3 spans 15 residues. V was clipped by 1 base and J by 7 bases; unmatched bases: 6. Notes on this clonotype: Its antigen remains unknown.

The chain is built from TRBV4-1 and TRBJ2-4, with TRBD1 identical over 8 bases. The source of this sequence is a human donor in good health (CMV status not recorded). Some clones in this sample may be carry-over from other donors' samples. Sequences were derived from cultured PBMCs, sampled from culture after CMV antigen stimulation. CDR3 DNA: TGCGCCAGCAGCCAAGGGACAGGGAGAGATAACATTCAGTACTTC. Its protein product is CASSQGTGRDNIQYF.